Following are 30 T cell receptor beta chains from one sample sequenced in a study of regulatory T cells in long-lasting Graves disease. Described time point: persistent/refractory GD, antithyroid drugs over 5 years with positive TRAb. After RNA was extracted from PBMCs, the TCR library was made from it. Sequencing libraries for TCR beta were prepared with iRepertoire HTBI primers and Arm-PCR of CDR3 regions. TCRdb called the multiplex PCR reads again in MiXCR, with one record for every CDR3 protein. This table holds fewer than 450,000 distinct CDR3 sequences, around 22% found once. Source: peripheral blood mononuclear cells (PBMCs), taken when the disease was refractory, from a patient treated with antithyroid drugs. The receptors originated from a female donor with Graves disease.

Many counts were recorded for this clonotype. V is TRBV30 and J is TRBJ1-2, with unresolved D. V was pared by 7 bases and J by 2 bases, with 17 bases between. Per the germline V gene, CDR1 is GTSNPN and CDR2 is SVGIG (reference sequence). This CDR3 region has 14 residues. The CDR3 nucleotides are TGTGCCTCGTATGGTGGAACCCCCAACTATGGCTACACCTTC. The encoded protein is CASYGGTPNYGYTF.

The chain links TRBV19 to TRBJ1-6, with unresolved D. The germline gives CDR1 LNHDA, CDR2 SQIVND (reference sequence). CDR3 length: 13 amino acids. Trimming left V 1 base short and J 9 bases short, with 7 bases between. The CDR3 protein is CASSIALPSPLHF. For the CDR3, the DNA is TGTGCCAGTAGTATAGCACTGCCTTCACCCCTCCACTTT. The full variable domain, completed using reference TRBV19 and TRBJ1-6, is DGGITQSPKYLFRKEGQNVTLSCEQNLNHDAMYWYRQDPGQGLRLIYYSQIVNDFQKGDIAEGYSVSREKKESFPLTVTSAQKNPTAFYLCASSIALPSPLHFGNGTRLTVT.

The chain recombines TRBV29-1 with TRBJ2-7; D is ambiguous. The V and J ends lost 4 bases and 1 base respectively, with 17 bases between them. The CDR3 length is 15 residues. The germline CDR1 and CDR2 sequences are SQVTM and ANQGSEA. CDR3 in amino acids: CSVVFDRRTSYEQYF. The CDR3 DNA follows: TGCAGCGTTGTGTTCGACCGACGCACATCCTACGAGCAGTACTTC.

A few counts support this clonotype. The genes are TRBV7-3 and TRBJ2-7; D is possibly TRBD2 (5 bases). This CDR3 is 17 amino acids long. V lost 6 bases, J lost 2 bases, and 23 bases lay in between. In germline, CDR1 is SGHTA, CDR2 FQGTGA. CDR3 protein: CASSPAPRTQDPYEQYF. The DNA of the CDR3 is TGTGCCAGCAGTCCCGCCCCTCGGACTCAGGATCCCTACGAGCAGTACTTC. Based on the CDR3 plus reference TRBV7-3 and TRBJ2-7, the full variable domain is GAGVSQTPSNKVTEKGKYVELRCDPISGHTALYWYRQSLGQGPEFLIYFQGTGAADDSGLPNDRFFAVRPEGSVSTLKIQRTERGDSAVYLCASSPAPRTQDPYEQYFGPGTRLTVT.

This clonotype was counted a few times. The chain has TRBV29-1 and TRBJ2-7; D is possibly TRBD2 (6 bases). The length of the CDR3 is 12 residues. The V gene's germline CDR1 is SQVTM and CDR2 ANQGSEA. Between the trimmed V and J ends, which lost 7 bases and 0 bases, there was a span of 10 bases. This chain's CDR3 is CSAGTSSYEQYF. The CDR3 bases are TGCAGCGCCGGGACTTCCTCCTACGAGCAGTACTTC.

This clonotype has at least ten counts. The chain recombines TRBV12-3 or TRBV12-4 with TRBJ2-7; TRBD2 matches 11 bases. The CDR3 has 14 amino acids. V shed 2 bases and J 5 bases; nucleotides not matched to a gene: 2. This CDR3 is CASSLQLAGDEQYF. The CDR3 coding sequence is TGTGCCAGCAGTTTACAACTAGCGGGAGACGAGCAGTACTTC.

V is TRBV5-1 and J is TRBJ2-7, with D tentatively TRBD2 (6 bases). Germline V gene data show CDR1 as SGHRS and CDR2 as YFSETQ. Trimming took off 1 base at V and 7 bases at J, with 12 bases between the two ends. The CDR3 runs to 13 residues. CDR3 DNA: TGCGCCAGCAGCTTGACGGGAGAAGGAGAGCAGTACTTC. It translates to CASSLTGEGEQYF.

This clonotype was counted many times. The genes are TRBV7-9 and TRBJ2-7; D gene unclear. Germline V gene data show CDR1 as SEHNR and CDR2 as FQNEAQ (reference sequence). The V end was cut by 0 bases, the J end by 6 bases, with 6 bases between. This CDR3 has 12 amino acids. This CDR3 is CASSLAFREQYF. CDR3 nucleotide sequence: TGTGCCAGCAGCTTAGCGTTTCGCGAGCAGTACTTC. Full variable domain (missing parts from reference TRBV7-9 and TRBJ2-7): DTGVSQNPRHKITKRGQNVTFRCDPISEHNRLYWYRQTLGQGPEFLTYFQNEAQLEKSRLLSDRFSAERPKGSFSTLEIQRTEQGDSAMYLCASSLAFREQYFGPGTRLTVT.

This clonotype was picked up a small number of times. The gene calls are TRBV28 and TRBJ2-7; D may be TRBD2 (7 bases). Deletions cut 3 bases from V and 6 bases from J, with 9 bases between. Germline lookup yields CDR1 MDHEN and CDR2 SYDVKM. This CDR3 spans 12 amino acids. CDR3 protein: CASSLGGAEQYF. The DNA of the CDR3 is TGTGCCAGCAGTTTGGGGGGGGCCGAGCAGTACTTC.

This clonotype was detected a few times. The CDR3 DNA follows: TGCGCCAGCAGCAGTACAGGGACCCCCAATCAGCCCCAGCATTTT. The encoded protein is CASSSTGTPNQPQHF. V usage is TRBV5-1 and J usage is TRBJ1-5, with D perhaps matching TRBD1 (6 bases). Per germline, CDR1 SGHRS and CDR2 YFSETQ. The germline V and J ends were trimmed by 4 bases and 3 bases, with 14 bases remaining between them. The CDR3 runs 15 residues.

The rearrangement links TRBV9 to TRBJ1-1; 7 bases agree with TRBD1. V was clipped by 2 bases and J by 0 bases; unmatched bases: 7. Germline CDR1 SGDLS, CDR2 YYNGEE. This CDR3 contains 16 residues. The CDR3 region has the DNA TGTGCCAGCAGCGTTGGGACAGACCCTCTGAACACTGAAGCTTTCTTT. It specifies CASSVGTDPLNTEAFF.

A few counts support this clonotype. The chain recombines TRBV7-6 with TRBJ1-1; D gene unclear. The CDR3 has 15 amino acids. V lost 1 base and J lost 0, with 9 bases in between. Germline V gives CDR1 SGHVS, CDR2 FNYEAQ. CDR3 region: CASSLGSGVNTEAFF. Written as DNA, the CDR3 is TGTGCCAGCAGCTTAGGCAGTGGGGTGAACACTGAAGCTTTCTTT. The whole variable domain, remainder taken from reference TRBV7-6 and TRBJ1-1, is GAGVSQSPRYKVTKRGQDVALRCDPISGHVSLYWYRQALGQGPEFLTYFNYEAQQDKSGLPNDRFSAERPEGSISTLTIQRTEQRDSAMYRCASSLGSGVNTEAFFGQGTRLTVV.

This chain uses TRBV7-3 with TRBJ2-5; either TRBD1 or TRBD2 may supply D (5 bases each). CDR1 is SGHTA, CDR2 FQGTGA, per germline. CDR3 size: 14 residues. V dropped 5 bases and J dropped 2 bases, with 12 bases sitting between them. The CDR3 sequence: CASSLGVLQETQYF. The CDR3 DNA follows: TGTGCCAGCAGCCTGGGGGTGCTGCAAGAGACCCAGTACTTC.

About this clonotype itself: Since a much larger clone is just one base distant, this may be a read error. The chain employs TRBV28 and TRBJ2-2; a possible D gene is TRBD2 (6 bases). Looked up from germline, CDR1 is MDHEN and CDR2 is SYDVKM. The germline V and J ends were trimmed by 7 bases and 1 base, with 10 bases remaining between them. CDR3 length equals 14 residues. The CDR3 sequence is CASKGGVNTGELFF. CDR3 bases: TGTGCCAGCAAGGGCGGGGTGAACACCGGGGAGCTGTTTTTT.

V usage is TRBV6-2 or TRBV6-3 and J usage is TRBJ2-3; D is unclear. Germline CDR1 reads MNHEY; CDR2 reads SVGEGT. CDR3 size: 14 residues. The ends were cut back, 2 bases at V and 2 bases at J, with 8 bases in the middle. CDR3 DNA sequence: TGTGCCAGCAGTTACGTGGAACCCACAGATACGCAGTATTTT. Encoded protein: CASSYVEPTDTQYF.

The V and J genes are TRBV10-3 and TRBJ2-2; 8 nucleotides line up with TRBD1. The V segment lost 3 bases and the J segment 2 bases; nucleotides outside the gene matches: 8. This CDR3 region has 17 residues. In germline, CDR1 is ENHRY, CDR2 SYGVKD. CDR3 region: CAISDPVGQGNTGELFF. The CDR3 DNA reads as TGTGCCATCAGTGACCCCGTCGGACAGGGAAACACCGGGGAGCTGTTTTTT.

The chain uses TRBV11-1 and TRBJ2-7; 10 positions match TRBD2. The CDR3 covers 18 residues. Looked up from germline, CDR1 is SGHAT and CDR2 is FQDESV (reference sequence). The J segment lost 1 base and the V segment lost 5 bases, leaving 14 bases of the junction unmatched. This chain's CDR3 is CASSLLGLAWLVSYEQYF. The CDR3 nucleotides are TGTGCCAGCAGCCTTTTGGGACTAGCGTGGTTGGTATCCTACGAGCAGTACTTC. Variable domain in full (rest from reference TRBV11-1 and TRBJ2-7): EAEVAQSPRYKITEKSQAVAFWCDPISGHATLYWYRQILGQGPELLVQFQDESVVDDSQLPKDRFSAERLKGVDSTLKIQPAELGDSAMYLCASSLLGLAWLVSYEQYFGPGTRLTVT.

There are a few counts of this clonotype. The CDR3, as DNA: TGTGCCAGCAGCGTAGAGTCCGATCCTGGAAACACCATATATTTT. Its translation is CASSVESDPGNTIYF. The chain uses TRBV9 and TRBJ1-3; D remains ambiguous. With 0 bases removed from V and 2 bases from J, the gap between germline ends came to 9 bases. CDR1 is SGDLS, CDR2 YYNGEE, per germline. The CDR3 has 15 amino acids. The full variable domain, with the rest looked up from reference TRBV9 and TRBJ1-3, is DSGVTQTPKHLITATGQRVTLRCSPRSGDLSVYWYQQSLDQGLQFLIQYYNGEERAKGNILERFSAQQFPDLHSELNLSSLELGDSALYFCASSVESDPGNTIYFGEGSWLTVV.

This clonotype was picked up a small number of times. V is TRBV6-1 and J is TRBJ2-1; D unclear. This CDR3 is built from 17 residues. Per the germline V gene, CDR1 is MNHNS and CDR2 is SASEGT. Trimming cost V 4 bases and J 0 bases, with 16 bases left between them. CDR3 residues: CASSGGETRFSYNEQFF. DNA of the CDR3: TGTGCCAGCAGTGGAGGCGAGACGCGGTTCTCCTACAATGAGCAGTTCTTC.

This clonotype has ten or more counts. The J gene is TRBJ1-1, the V gene TRBV28; 8 bases map to TRBD1. J gave up 0 bases and V 6 bases, and 6 bases lay outside the gene matches. The CDR3 covers 15 residues. Germline CDR1 and CDR2: MDHEN and SYDVKM. Written as DNA, the CDR3 is TGTGCCAGCAGCCCTTGGACAGGGATGAACACTGAAGCTTTCTTT. It specifies CASSPWTGMNTEAFF.

The chain is built from TRBV27 and TRBJ2-7; D possibly corresponds to TRBD2 (5 bases). V dropped 2 bases and J dropped 2 bases, with 22 bases sitting between them. CDR1 MNHEY and CDR2 SMNVEV come from the germline V gene (reference sequence). This CDR3 region has 18 residues. This chain's CDR3 is CASSLQRSRGSPPYEQYF. CDR3 sequence (DNA): TGTGCCAGCAGTTTACAAAGGTCTCGTGGGAGTCCACCCTACGAGCAGTACTTC.

This clonotype was detected only a few times. This sequence joins TRBV11-2 and TRBJ2-3; D remains unclear. The CDR3 loop spans 17 amino acids. Germline assignment: CDR1 SGHAT and CDR2 FQNNGV. With 3 bases removed from V and 2 bases from J, the gap between germline ends came to 18 bases. Here the CDR3 reads CASSLPLSPAPTDTQYF. The CDR3 DNA reads as TGTGCCAGCAGCTTGCCCCTTAGCCCAGCCCCCACAGATACGCAGTATTTT. The whole variable domain, remainder taken from reference TRBV11-2 and TRBJ2-3, is EAGVAQSPRYKIIEKRQSVAFWCNPISGHATLYWYQQILGQGPKLLIQFQNNGVVDDSQLPKDRFSAERLKGVDSTLKIQPAKLEDSAVYLCASSLPLSPAPTDTQYFGPGTRLTVL.

V is TRBV12-3 or TRBV12-4 and J is TRBJ2-7; TRBD1 is a possible D gene (6 bases). The germline V and J ends were trimmed by 6 bases and 3 bases, with 15 bases remaining between them. The CDR3 is made up of 14 amino acids. CDR3 DNA sequence: TGTGCCAGCAGCAACCGGGACAAAAACTACGAGCAGTACTTC. Its translation is CASSNRDKNYEQYF.

This clonotype appeared many times. The chain is built from TRBV20-1 and TRBJ2-7; 7 bases are a match to TRBD2. V shed 1 base and J 5 bases; nucleotides not matched to a gene: 5. Germline CDR1 is DFQATT and CDR2 is SNEGSKA (reference sequence). This CDR3 has 13 residues. The CDR3 sequence is CSARGEGLNEQYF. The CDR3 DNA is TGCAGTGCTAGAGGGGAGGGCCTCAACGAGCAGTACTTC.

The rearrangement joins TRBV9 to TRBJ1-4; 7 positions agree with TRBD1. This CDR3 contains 17 residues. J gave up 0 bases and V 5 bases, and 10 bases lay outside the gene matches. The germline CDR1 and CDR2 sequences are SGDLS and YYNGEE. The CDR3 DNA is TGTGCCAGCAGTAACAACAGGGGAGCCGCAACTAATGAAAAACTGTTTTTT. Residues: CASSNNRGAATNEKLFF. Looking up the rest from reference TRBV9 and TRBJ1-4 gives the full variable domain: DSGVTQTPKHLITATGQRVTLRCSPRSGDLSVYWYQQSLDQGLQFLIQYYNGEERAKGNILERFSAQQFPDLHSELNLSSLELGDSALYFCASSNNRGAATNEKLFFGSGTQLSVL.

This chain uses TRBV4-3 with TRBJ2-3; 7 bases line up with TRBD1. Trimming cost V 9 bases and J 0 bases; bases outside gene matches: 6. The germline gives CDR1 LGHNA, CDR2 YSLEER. CDR3 length: 14 residues. The CDR3 DNA reads as TGCGCCAGGTATGGGACAGACAGCACAGATACGCAGTATTTT. Translation: CARYGTDSTDTQYF.

The sample holds many counts of this clonotype. CDR3 nucleotide sequence: TGTGCCACCAGCAGAGGTCGGAACGAGCAGTACTTC. The encoded protein is CATSRGRNEQYF. The chain has TRBV15 and TRBJ2-7; D not certain. CDR1 is LNHNV and CDR2 is YYDKDF in the germline V gene (reference sequence). Trimming stripped 1 base from V and 5 bases from J, with 6 bases between. This CDR3 comprises 12 residues.

About this clonotype: This sequence may be a read error, since a much larger clone differs from it by one base. The J gene is TRBJ2-2, the V gene TRBV2; TRBD2 matches 8 bases. Germline V gives CDR1 SNHLY, CDR2 FYNNEI. The CDR3 has 14 amino acids. The CDR3 protein is CASKRTSPAGGLFF. The CDR3 bases are TGTGCCAGCAAGAGGACTAGCCCAGCCGGGGGGCTGTTTTTT.

V gene TRBV15 combines with J gene TRBJ2-3; D perhaps matches TRBD1 (7 bases). Trimming left V 2 bases short and J 6 bases short, with 15 bases between. The CDR3 runs to 15 residues. Germline V gives CDR1 LNHNV, CDR2 YYDKDF (reference sequence). DNA for the CDR3: TGTGCCACCAGCAGACGTGGAGGGGGCGGCGATACGCAGTATTTT. Translated, it gives CATSRRGGGGDTQYF.

The chain recombines TRBV19 with TRBJ2-7; TRBD1 matches at 7 bases. The junction had 6 bases not matched to a gene; V was cut back by 1 base and J by 3 bases. The CDR3 spans 15 residues. The germline CDR1 and CDR2 sequences are LNHDA and SQIVND (reference sequence). The CDR3 protein is CASSIGGQMIYEQYF. CDR3 sequence (DNA): TGTGCCAGTAGTATAGGGGGACAGATGATCTACGAGCAGTACTTC.